This T cell receptor beta chain is from a study of blood T cell repertoires in COVID-19. For the study at large: PBMCs, B-cell-depleted T cells, or T cells were the source of the cDNA or gDNA that made up the material.

Germline loops: CDR1 MDHEN, CDR2 SYDVKM. V was shortened by 8 bases and J by 8 bases, with 15 bases between the two germline ends. This CDR3 spans 12 amino acids. Per the original data handling: Reference gene primer amplification gave estimated nucleated cell counts. Profiled with immunoSEQ multiplex PCR; TCRdb holds only in-frame clones, not every one. That table gives V, J and clone size, and the DNA gave D and trimming. Among about 160,000 clones listed, around 84% were seen once. This clone appeared a few times. The specimen sequenced was peripheral blood. The source of this sequence is a man aged 40-50 years with acute or convalescent COVID-19. The chain links TRBV28 to TRBJ2-5; possible D gene TRBD2, 5 bases. The CDR3 loop is CASARVGYTQYF. For the CDR3, the DNA is TGTGCCAGCGCGAGGGTTGGGTACACCCAGTACTTC.